These 30 T cell receptor beta chains were sequenced from one sample in a study of cytomegalovirus exposure and HLA in healthy donors. Amplification used 60 Vbeta primers and 13 Jbeta primers. Measured with immunoSEQ multiplex PCR; TCRdb has only the in-frame clones, and not every one. The profile shows approximately 150,000 clones, about 85% of them singletons. Sequencing was performed on PBMCs. These receptors were taken from a man between 25 and 39 years old in good health and CMV-seropositive.

The chain joins TRBV7-9 to TRBJ2-1; 7 nucleotides line up with TRBD2. V lost 4 bases and J lost 5; bases outside the gene matches: 11. Germline CDR1 and CDR2: SEHNR and FQNEAQ (reference sequence). This CDR3 spans 16 amino acids. The chain's CDR3 is CASSSGAGDTHNEQFF. In DNA, the CDR3 is TGTGCCAGCAGCTCCGGGGCGGGAGACACGCACAATGAGCAGTTCTTC.

This clone was seen more than once but under ten times. The genes are TRBV19 and TRBJ2-7; TRBD2 matches at 12 bases. Germline CDR1 LNHDA, CDR2 SQIVND (reference sequence). Trimming at V came to 5 bases and at J to 2 bases, leaving 1 base not matched to a gene. The CDR3 totals 14 residues. CDR3 region: CASSRTSGTYEQYF. CDR3 sequence (DNA): TGTGCCAGTAGTCGGACTAGCGGGACCTACGAGCAGTACTTC. Full variable domain (rest looked up from reference TRBV19 and TRBJ2-7): DGGITQSPKYLFRKEGQNVTLSCEQNLNHDAMYWYRQDPGQGLRLIYYSQIVNDFQKGDIAEGYSVSREKKESFPLTVTSAQKNPTAFYLCASSRTSGTYEQYFGPGTRLTVT.

V usage is TRBV4-1 and J usage is TRBJ2-5; no clear D gene. The V end lost 1 base, the J end lost 2 bases, and 8 bases lay between the germline ends. Germline-derived CDR1 and CDR2 are MGHRA and YSYEKL. The CDR3 is made up of 14 amino acids. The DNA for the CDR3 is TGCGCCAGCAGCCAAGTACAGCTACAAGAGACCCAGTACTTC. Protein: CASSQVQLQETQYF.

The chain joins TRBV21-1 to TRBJ1-5; the table's D call of TRBD1 was not tested on the DNA. TRBV21-1 is flagged as a pseudogene. There are 20 residues in the CDR3. Here the CDR3 reads CATPSSMMQADLGRNQPQHF. DNA of the CDR3: TGTGCCACCCCGTCATCAATGATGCAGGCCGATTTGGGTCGCAATCAGCCCCAGCATTTT.

The gene calls are TRBV2 and TRBJ1-1; D is unclear. Germline CDR1 is SNHLY and CDR2 is FYNNEI. This CDR3 contains 14 residues. Trimming removed 3 bases from V and 0 bases from J, with 8 bases in between. The CDR3 is CASSDSRLNTEAFF. The CDR3 nucleotides read TGTGCCAGCAGTGATTCCAGGTTGAACACTGAAGCTTTCTTT. Full variable domain (remainder filled in from reference TRBV2 and TRBJ1-1): EPEVTQTPSHQVTQMGQEVILRCVPISNHLYFYWYRQILGQKVEFLVSFYNNEISEKSEIFDDQFSVERPDGSNFTLKIRSTKLEDSAMYFCASSDSRLNTEAFFGQGTRLTVV.

The chain joins TRBV5-6 to TRBJ2-2; TRBD2 matches 8 bases. The CDR3 is 17 amino acids. V lost 6 bases to trimming and J lost 7 bases; unmatched junction nucleotides: 17. Germline values: CDR1 SGHDT, CDR2 YYEEEE. CDR3 region: CASNLRTQRETGGELFF. Here the CDR3 DNA reads TGTGCCAGCAACCTAAGGACCCAGCGGGAGACCGGCGGGGAGCTGTTTTTT.

Written as DNA, the CDR3 is TGTGCCACCAGCAGATCCAGGGGGAAGACCCAGTACTTC. This gives the protein CATSRSRGKTQYF. The chain uses TRBV15 and TRBJ2-5; 7 bases are a match to TRBD1. CDR1 LNHNV and CDR2 YYDKDF come from the germline V gene (reference sequence). The CDR3 consists of 13 residues. Trimming removed 2 bases from V and 6 bases from J; junction bases left unmatched: 3.

This chain joins TRBV18 and TRBJ2-5; TRBD2 might be the D (5 bases). The ends were cut back, 3 bases at V and 3 bases at J, with 8 bases in the middle. Germline V gene data show CDR1 as KGHSH and CDR2 as LQKENI. This CDR3 has 13 amino acids. CDR3 in DNA: TGTGCCAGCTCACCGGACTTCAAAGAGACCCAGTACTTC. This encodes CASSPDFKETQYF.

The chain joins TRBV4-3 to TRBJ1-1, with D tentatively TRBD1 (5 bases). The ends were cut back, 3 bases at V and 10 bases at J, with 21 bases in the middle. The CDR3 is 15 residues long. Per the germline V gene, CDR1 is LGHNA and CDR2 is YSLEER. CDR3 amino acids: CASSQSFPGLRAAFF. In DNA form, the CDR3 reads TGCGCCAGCAGCCAGTCCTTCCCGGGACTCCGGGCAGCTTTCTTT.

The genes are TRBV19 and TRBJ1-4; D remains unclear. Trimming cost V 7 bases and J 2 bases, with 11 bases left between them. The CDR3 sequence is 14 residues long. Germline V gives CDR1 LNHDA, CDR2 SQIVND (reference sequence). CDR3 region: CASTLRTTNEKLFF. CDR3 coding DNA: TGTGCCAGTACCCTGAGGACTACTAATGAAAAACTGTTTTTT.

The chain uses TRBV6-5 and TRBJ2-1; D is perhaps TRBD2 (6 bases). CDR3 length: 15 residues. Trimming took off 2 bases at V and 2 bases at J, with 10 bases between the two ends. From germline, CDR1 is MNHEY and CDR2 SVGAGI. This CDR3 reads CASSYVGGAYNEQFF. Written as DNA, the CDR3 is TGTGCCAGCAGTTACGTGGGAGGCGCCTACAATGAGCAGTTCTTC.

The genes are TRBV6-5 and TRBJ2-5, with D perhaps matching TRBD1 (5 bases). The V gene's germline CDR1 is MNHEY and CDR2 SVGAGI. Trimming left V 6 bases short and J 1 base short, with 15 bases between. There are 15 residues in the CDR3. CDR3 in amino acids: CASSPDRCPQETQYF. The CDR3, as DNA: TGTGCCAGCAGCCCAGACAGATGCCCCCAAGAGACCCAGTACTTC.

The rearrangement uses TRBV27 and TRBJ2-3; unclear D gene. This CDR3 is built from 14 residues. Trimming took off 6 bases at V and 0 bases at J, with 10 bases between the two ends. Per germline, CDR1 MNHEY and CDR2 SMNVEV (reference sequence). This chain's CDR3 is CASRYLGSTDTQYF. CDR3 sequence (DNA): TGTGCCAGCAGATACCTAGGAAGCACAGATACGCAGTATTTT.

In this sample, this clone turned up once. The V call is TRBV7-2, the J call TRBJ2-3; D is unresolved. Between the trimmed V and J ends, which lost 1 base and 0 bases, there was a span of 5 bases. The CDR3 runs 14 residues. Per germline, CDR1 SGHTA and CDR2 FQGNSA. CDR3 in amino acids: CASSLGLSTDTQYF. The CDR3 DNA reads TGTGCCAGCAGCTTAGGCCTAAGCACAGATACGCAGTATTTT.

Concerning this clone itself: Other nucleotide sequences in the sample specify the same CDR3. The chain uses TRBV14 and TRBJ1-1, with D unresolved. The germline V gene encodes CDR1 SGHDN and CDR2 FVKESK. The CDR3 runs 12 residues. With 6 bases removed from V and 4 bases from J, the gap between germline ends came to 9 bases. In DNA, the CDR3 is TGTGCCAGCAGTCCGTTGAGCACTGAAGCTTTCTTT. Its protein is CASSPLSTEAFF.

As for this clone: One junction end disagrees with the germline gene, perhaps due to a read error. The genes are TRBV7-7 and TRBJ2-2, with D possibly matching TRBD2 (6 bases). The CDR3 has 17 residues. Looked up from germline, CDR1 is SSHAT and CDR2 is FNYEAQ (reference sequence). The CDR3 nucleotides are TGTGCTAGCAGCCCCCGACGAACGGGAGCGGGCACCGGGGAGCTGTTTTTT. Its protein is CASSPRRTGAGTGELFF.

This chain links TRBV9 with TRBJ2-6; tentatively, D is TRBD1 (5 bases). The CDR3 consists of 16 residues. The germline V gene encodes CDR1 SGDLS and CDR2 YYNGEE. Trimming took off 0 bases at V and 3 bases at J, with 10 bases between the two ends. The CDR3 protein is CASSVDPGFGANVLTF. In nucleotides, the CDR3 is TGTGCCAGCAGCGTAGATCCAGGGTTTGGGGCCAACGTCCTGACTTTC.

The chain links TRBV20-1 to TRBJ2-1; 7 nucleotides line up with TRBD2. Unmatched junction bases numbered 5, after V lost 5 bases and J lost 10 bases. The CDR3 is 11 residues long. Germline lookup yields CDR1 DFQATT and CDR2 SNEGSKA (reference sequence). This CDR3 reads CSASQGGEQFF. The DNA of the CDR3 is TGCAGTGCTTCCCAGGGAGGGGAGCAGTTCTTC.

The chain recombines TRBV7-3 with TRBJ2-7; the match to TRBD2 covers 7 bases. J lost 6 bases, V lost 0 bases, and 5 bases had no gene match. CDR1 SGHTA and CDR2 FQGTGA come from the germline V gene. The length of the CDR3 is 14 residues. In DNA form, the CDR3 reads TGTGCCAGCAGCTTAACTGCGGGAGCGGGCGAGCAGTACTTC. Translated, it gives CASSLTAGAGEQYF.

The chain employs TRBV6-1 and TRBJ1-1; 7 nucleotides line up with TRBD1. The V gene's germline CDR1 is MNHNS and CDR2 SASEGT. J was trimmed by 4 bases and V by 8 bases; bases with no gene match: 13. The CDR3 loop spans 15 amino acids. For the CDR3, the DNA is TGTGCCAGCCGGGGCTCCGGACAGGCGCGCACTGAAGCTTTCTTT. This sequence encodes CASRGSGQARTEAFF.

The rearrangement joins TRBV4-3 to TRBJ1-1; no firm D call. Germline CDR1 is LGHNA and CDR2 is YSLEER. This CDR3 is 15 amino acids long. V lost 0 bases to trimming and J lost 4 bases, with 12 bases between them. The CDR3 reads CASSQDPTAATEAFF. The CDR3 bases are TGCGCCAGCAGCCAAGATCCGACCGCGGCCACTGAAGCTTTCTTT.

In DNA form, the CDR3 reads TGTGCCAGCTTCTTGGGGGGATTGGGAAACATTCAGTACTTC. Its protein is CASFLGGLGNIQYF. V usage is TRBV2 and J usage is TRBJ2-4; D possibly corresponds to TRBD2 (6 bases). V lost 8 bases and J lost 6, with 17 bases in between. The germline V gene has CDR1 SNHLY and CDR2 FYNNEI. The CDR3 consists of 14 residues.

The V and J genes are TRBV5-5 and TRBJ2-7, with 7 bases identical to TRBD1. Germline V CDR1 and CDR2: SGHKS, YYEKEE (reference sequence). Trimming took 3 bases from V and 1 from J; bases not matched to a gene: 10. There are 16 residues in the CDR3. CDR3 in DNA: TGTGCCAGCAGCTCCCGACAGGGAATCCCTTCCTACGAGCAGTACTTC. Its protein product is CASSSRQGIPSYEQYF.

CDR3 protein: CASSLSATQYEQYF. The CDR3 DNA follows: TGCGCCAGCAGCTTGTCCGCCACACAGTACGAGCAGTACTTC. The chain joins TRBV5-1 to TRBJ2-7; D unresolved. This CDR3 spans 14 amino acids. CDR1 SGHRS and CDR2 YFSETQ come from the germline V gene. Trimming pared 1 base from V and 4 bases from J, leaving 12 bases between. Drawing the rest from reference TRBV5-1 and TRBJ2-7, the complete variable domain is KAGVTQTPRYLIKTRGQQVTLSCSPISGHRSVSWYQQTPGQGLQFLFEYFSETQRNKGNFPGRFSGRQFSNSRSEMNVSTLELGDSALYLCASSLSATQYEQYFGPGTRLTVT.

The chain employs TRBV29-1 and TRBJ1-4, with 9 bases lining up with TRBD1. There are 15 residues in the CDR3. The germline gives CDR1 SQVTM, CDR2 ANQGSEA. Trimming took 1 base from V and 7 from J; bases not matched to a gene: 7. The CDR3 region is CSVEAFGTGIEKLFF. Written as DNA, the CDR3 is TGCAGCGTTGAAGCCTTCGGGACAGGGATTGAAAAACTGTTTTTT.

V and J are TRBV4-2 and TRBJ2-5; weak D call: TRBD1 (6 bases). The CDR3 sequence is 15 residues long. The V end was cut by 5 bases, the J end by 5 bases, with 18 bases between. Looked up from germline, CDR1 is LGHNA and CDR2 is YNFKEQ. The CDR3, as DNA: TGTGCCAGCAGCTACAGGGCCACCCCGGGGGAGACCCAGTACTTC. Amino acid sequence: CASSYRATPGETQYF.

This clone has a handful of counts. This chain connects TRBV6-5 to TRBJ1-5; 11 nucleotides align to TRBD1. Germline V gene data show CDR1 as MNHEY and CDR2 as SVGAGI. J lost 7 bases, V lost 4 bases, and 6 bases had no gene match. There are 15 residues in the CDR3. Here the CDR3 reads CASSSGTGGGQPQHF. The CDR3 bases are TGTGCCAGCAGTTCCGGGACAGGGGGAGGACAGCCCCAGCATTTT.

V and J are TRBV9 and TRBJ1-1; 8 bases match TRBD1. Germline V gene lookup returns CDR1 SGDLS and CDR2 YYNGEE. With 3 bases clipped from V and 1 base from J, the junction kept 2 bases outside the gene matches. The CDR3 sequence is 14 residues long. CDR3 amino acids: CASSATGANTEAFF. DNA for the CDR3: TGTGCCAGCAGCGCGACAGGGGCGAACACTGAAGCTTTCTTT.

This chain links TRBV11-3 with TRBJ2-7; maybe TRBD2 (7 bases). Trimming left V 5 bases short and J 6 bases short, with 17 bases between. This CDR3 has 14 amino acids. CDR1 SGHNT and CDR2 YENEEA come from the germline V gene. CDR3 residues: CASSQDWAGAEQYF. The CDR3 DNA sequence: TGTGCCAGCAGCCAGGACTGGGCGGGGGCCGAGCAGTACTTC. The whole variable domain, remainder taken from reference TRBV11-3 and TRBJ2-7, is EAGVVQSPRYKIIEKKQPVAFWCNPISGHNTLYWYLQNLGQGPELLIRYENEEAVDDSQLPKDRFSAERLKGVDSTLKIQPAELGDSAVYLCASSQDWAGAEQYFGPGTRLTVT.

The genes are TRBV19 and TRBJ2-2; D not resolved. The CDR3 length is 13 residues. The germline V and J ends were trimmed by 6 bases and 6 bases, with 11 bases remaining between them. Looked up from germline, CDR1 is LNHDA and CDR2 is SQIVND (reference sequence). This chain's CDR3 is CASSYISSGELFF. CDR3 DNA: TGTGCCAGTAGCTATATCTCATCCGGGGAGCTGTTTTTT.